The 21 T cell receptor beta chains presented below share a single source sample, sequenced in a study of blood T cell repertoires in COVID-19. Method: immunoSEQ multiplex PCR; TCRdb's copy keeps in-frame clones and lacks some. The sample carries approximately 28,000 clones, about nine tenths recorded once. Material for sequencing was peripheral blood. Receptor source: a man in his sixties with active COVID-19.

The chain uses TRBV27 and TRBJ2-5; 12 nucleotides align to TRBD1. CDR3 size: 15 residues. CDR1 is MNHEY, CDR2 SMNVEV, per germline (reference sequence). Unmatched junction bases numbered 5, after V lost 4 bases and J lost 5 bases. CDR3 in amino acids: CASSSGTGGRETQYF. The CDR3 coding sequence is TGTGCCAGCAGTTCCGGGACAGGGGGCAGGGAGACCCAGTACTTC.

The chain couples TRBV3-1 (or the pseudogene TRBV3-2) to TRBJ2-1; 8 bases are a match to TRBD2. The CDR3 totals 16 residues. With V trimmed by 3 bases and J by 0 bases, 4 bases remained unmatched. The germline V gene has CDR1 LGHDT and CDR2 YNNKEL (reference sequence). This CDR3 is CASSHGGGSSYNEQFF. CDR3 coding DNA: TGTGCCAGCAGCCACGGCGGGGGGAGCTCCTACAATGAGCAGTTCTTC.

The J gene is TRBJ2-1, the V gene TRBV19, with TRBD1 matching over 7 bases. The junction had 8 bases not matched to a gene; V was cut back by 3 bases and J by 0 bases. This CDR3 contains 17 residues. Germline V gene lookup returns CDR1 LNHDA and CDR2 SQIVND (reference sequence). The DNA of the CDR3 is TGTGCCAGTAGTATTCAAACTACAGGGGTCTCCTACAATGAGCAGTTCTTC. This translates into CASSIQTTGVSYNEQFF.

The chain couples TRBV5-4 to TRBJ2-7, with a tentative D call TRBD1 (5 bases). Deletions cut 0 bases from V and 4 bases from J, with 14 bases between. The germline gives CDR1 SGHNT, CDR2 YYREEE (reference sequence). This CDR3 comprises 15 residues. CDR3 in amino acids: CASSLDVQGQYEQYF. CDR3 sequence (DNA): TGTGCCAGCAGCTTGGACGTGCAGGGTCAATACGAGCAGTACTTC.

The CDR3: CASSRLTGGYGYTF. CDR3 sequence (DNA): TGTGCCAGCAGCCGACTTACAGGGGGATATGGCTACACCTTC. The chain joins TRBV3-1 (or the pseudogene TRBV3-2) to TRBJ1-2, with TRBD1 matching over 8 bases. This CDR3 spans 14 amino acids. CDR1 is LGHDT, CDR2 YNNKEL, per germline (reference sequence). Trimming took 4 bases from V and 5 from J; bases not matched to a gene: 6.

This chain uses TRBV28 with TRBJ1-6, with 10 bases lining up with TRBD1. Germline CDR1 MDHEN, CDR2 SYDVKM. The CDR3 length is 15 residues. V gave up 2 bases and J gave up 7 bases; unmatched junction bases: 2. Written as DNA, the CDR3 is TGTGCCAGCAGTTTAACGGGACAGGGGAATTCACCCCTCCACTTT. It translates to CASSLTGQGNSPLHF.

The gene calls are TRBV6-5 and TRBJ2-4, with a tentative D call TRBD2 (5 bases). Germline V lookup: CDR1 MNHEY, CDR2 SVGAGI. This CDR3 spans 13 amino acids. V was trimmed by 5 bases and J by 1 base, leaving 6 bases between them. Written as DNA, the CDR3 is TGTGCCAGCAGTCCGGGGGCCAAAAACATTCAGTACTTC. Amino acid sequence: CASSPGAKNIQYF.

The table lists this clone with a count of one. This chain connects TRBV7-9 to TRBJ1-2; D unresolved. The germline V gene encodes CDR1 SEHNR and CDR2 FQNEAQ (reference sequence). The CDR3 is made up of 11 amino acids. V lost 8 bases and J 5 bases, leaving 9 bases between the germline ends. The CDR3 bases are TGTGCCAGCTCACGGGGATATGGCTACACCTTC. It codes for CASSRGYGYTF.

This chain uses TRBV5-8 with TRBJ2-7; D remains ambiguous. The CDR3 sequence is 14 residues long. The germline CDR1 and CDR2 sequences are SGHTS and YDEGEE. V lost 1 base and J lost 2, with 10 bases in between. CDR3 bases: TGTGCCAGCAGCTTGAGTGCGTCAACCTACGAGCAGTACTTC. Protein product: CASSLSASTYEQYF.

The J gene is TRBJ2-3, the V gene TRBV19; no clear D. The CDR3 has 13 amino acids. The germline V and J ends were trimmed by 4 bases and 0 bases, with 5 bases remaining between them. Germline CDR1 is LNHDA and CDR2 is SQIVND (reference sequence). The CDR3 is CASSKTSTDTQYF. DNA of the CDR3: TGTGCCAGTAGTAAGACTAGCACAGATACGCAGTATTTT.

This clone came up a few times. The chain joins TRBV9 to TRBJ1-5, with a weak D call TRBD1 (5 bases). V was pared by 0 bases and J by 7 bases, with 11 bases between. In germline, CDR1 is SGDLS, CDR2 YYNGEE. This CDR3 has 14 amino acids. The CDR3 loop reads CASSVDGAGQPQHF. The CDR3 nucleotides are TGTGCCAGCAGCGTAGATGGGGCCGGCCAGCCCCAGCATTTT.

The rearrangement uses TRBV4-1 and TRBJ2-1, with 13 bases lining up with TRBD2. CDR3 size: 17 residues. V trimming: 0 bases; J trimming: 9 bases; junction bases outside the gene matches: 8. CDR1 and CDR2 (germline): MGHRA, YSYEKL. As DNA, the CDR3 is TGCGCCAGCAGCCAAGATGGACTAGCGGGGGCTGGGGGTGAGCAGTTCTTC. This translates into CASSQDGLAGAGGEQFF.

This chain uses TRBV5-1 with TRBJ1-4; 8 bases agree with TRBD1. Germline lookup yields CDR1 SGHRS and CDR2 YFSETQ. The CDR3 length is 14 residues. V was clipped by 4 bases and J by 7 bases; unmatched bases: 6. This CDR3 reads CASSEGQGSEKLFF. The CDR3 DNA is TGCGCCAGCAGCGAAGGACAGGGTAGTGAAAAACTGTTTTTT.

The chain combines TRBV5-8 with TRBJ1-1; D is perhaps TRBD1 (5 bases). The germline V gene has CDR1 SGHTS and CDR2 YDEGEE. The CDR3 has 16 residues. The V gene lost 0 bases and the J gene lost 1 base, with 13 bases spanning the gap. This CDR3 is CASSLGRGIQNTEAFF. Written as DNA, the CDR3 is TGTGCCAGCAGCTTGGGCCGGGGGATCCAGAACACTGAAGCTTTCTTT.

The chain employs TRBV19 and TRBJ1-5, with TRBD1 matching over 7 bases. Germline loops: CDR1 LNHDA, CDR2 SQIVND (reference sequence). The CDR3 is 13 residues long. Trimming at V came to 8 bases and at J to 5 bases, leaving 6 bases not matched to a gene. This chain's CDR3 is CASGDSLYQPQHF. The CDR3 DNA is TGTGCCAGTGGGGACAGTCTGTATCAGCCCCAGCATTTT.

The chain uses TRBV5-1 and TRBJ2-7; 7 bases map to TRBD1. V trimming: 7 bases; J trimming: 2 bases; junction bases outside the gene matches: 9. CDR3 length equals 14 residues. In germline, CDR1 is SGHRS, CDR2 YFSETQ. CDR3 nucleotide sequence: TGCGCCAGCGGCCAAGGGACAGTAACCTACGAGCAGTACTTC. It translates to CASGQGTVTYEQYF.

The chain joins TRBV5-1 to TRBJ2-1; a weak D match, TRBD1 (6 bases). The germline V and J ends were trimmed by 4 bases and 3 bases, with 8 bases remaining between them. The CDR3 is made up of 13 amino acids. Germline V gene lookup returns CDR1 SGHRS and CDR2 YFSETQ. The CDR3 DNA sequence: TGCGCCAGCAGCAAGGACAGCTACAATGAGCAGTTCTTC. It encodes CASSKDSYNEQFF.

This clone is a singleton in its sample. The V and J genes are TRBV28 and TRBJ2-3, with D perhaps TRBD1 (6 bases). The CDR3 runs 14 residues. The germline V and J ends were trimmed by 6 bases and 4 bases, with 14 bases remaining between them. Per germline, CDR1 MDHEN and CDR2 SYDVKM. The CDR3 coding sequence is TGTGCCAGCAGCTTCCTACAGGGTGCAGATACGCAGTATTTT. Translated: CASSFLQGADTQYF. Drawing the rest from reference TRBV28 and TRBJ2-3, the complete variable domain is DVKVTQSSRYLVKRTGEKVFLECVQDMDHENMFWYRQDPGLGLRLIYFSYDVKMKEKGDIPEGYSVSREKKERFSLILESASTNQTSMYLCASSFLQGADTQYFGPGTRLTVL.

The chain carries TRBV10-3 and TRBJ1-1; D possibly corresponds to TRBD1 (5 bases). V lost 10 bases, J lost 0 bases, and 12 bases lay in between. Germline CDR1 reads ENHRY; CDR2 reads SYGVKD. There are 13 residues in the CDR3. The CDR3 DNA reads as TGTGCCAGCCAGACAGATATGAACACTGAAGCTTTCTTT. Translating gives CASQTDMNTEAFF.

The CDR3 reads CASSPDRGLYEQYF. CDR3 bases: TGCGCCAGCAGCCCGGACAGGGGTCTATATGAGCAGTACTTC. The genes are TRBV5-1 and TRBJ2-7, with 9 bases identical to TRBD1. Trimming removed 4 bases from V and 7 bases from J; junction bases left unmatched: 9. This CDR3 has 14 residues. Looked up from germline, CDR1 is SGHRS and CDR2 is YFSETQ.

This clone was detected only a few times. The chain uses TRBV10-2 and TRBJ1-5, with TRBD1 matching over 11 bases. V shed 6 bases and J 5 bases; nucleotides not matched to a gene: 3. This CDR3 spans 14 amino acids. Germline V gene data show CDR1 as WSHSY and CDR2 as SAAADI. CDR3 amino acids: CASSGQGADQPQHF. Here the CDR3 DNA reads TGCGCCAGCAGCGGACAGGGGGCGGATCAGCCCCAGCATTTT.